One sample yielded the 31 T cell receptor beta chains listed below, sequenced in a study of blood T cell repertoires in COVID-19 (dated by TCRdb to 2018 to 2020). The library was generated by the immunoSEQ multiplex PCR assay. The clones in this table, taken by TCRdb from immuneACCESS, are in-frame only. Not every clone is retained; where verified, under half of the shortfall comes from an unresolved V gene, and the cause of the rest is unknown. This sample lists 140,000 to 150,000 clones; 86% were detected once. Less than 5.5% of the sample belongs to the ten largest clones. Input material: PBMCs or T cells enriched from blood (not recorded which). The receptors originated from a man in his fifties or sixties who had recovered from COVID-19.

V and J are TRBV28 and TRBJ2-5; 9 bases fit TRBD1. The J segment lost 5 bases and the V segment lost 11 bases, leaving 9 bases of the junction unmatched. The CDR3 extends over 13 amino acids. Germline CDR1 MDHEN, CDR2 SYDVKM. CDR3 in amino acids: CAARTGVVETQYF. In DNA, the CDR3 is TGTGCCGCTAGGACAGGGGTCGTGGAGACCCAGTACTTC.

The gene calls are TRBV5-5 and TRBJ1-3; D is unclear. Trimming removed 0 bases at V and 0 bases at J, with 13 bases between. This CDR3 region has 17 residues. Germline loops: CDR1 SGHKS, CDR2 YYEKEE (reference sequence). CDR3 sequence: CASSLVPESLSGNTIYF. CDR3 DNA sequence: TGTGCCAGCAGCTTGGTTCCGGAGTCTCTCTCTGGAAACACCATATATTTT.

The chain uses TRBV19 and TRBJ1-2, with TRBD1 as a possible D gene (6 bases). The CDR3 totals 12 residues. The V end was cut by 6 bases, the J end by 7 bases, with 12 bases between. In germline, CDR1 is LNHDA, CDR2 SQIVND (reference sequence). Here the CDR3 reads CASRQGSGGYTF. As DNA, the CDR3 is TGTGCCAGTAGACAGGGATCTGGTGGCTACACCTTC.

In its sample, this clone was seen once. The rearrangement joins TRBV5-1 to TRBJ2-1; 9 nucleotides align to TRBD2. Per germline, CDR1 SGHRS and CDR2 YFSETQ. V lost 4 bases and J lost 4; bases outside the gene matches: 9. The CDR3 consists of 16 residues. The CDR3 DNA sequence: TGCGCCAGCAGCCCGTCGACTAGCGGAGGATACAATGAGCAGTTCTTC. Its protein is CASSPSTSGGYNEQFF. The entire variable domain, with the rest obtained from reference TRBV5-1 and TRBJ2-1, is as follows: KAGVTQTPRYLIKTRGQQVTLSCSPISGHRSVSWYQQTPGQGLQFLFEYFSETQRNKGNFPGRFSGRQFSNSRSEMNVSTLELGDSALYLCASSPSTSGGYNEQFFGPGTRLTVL.

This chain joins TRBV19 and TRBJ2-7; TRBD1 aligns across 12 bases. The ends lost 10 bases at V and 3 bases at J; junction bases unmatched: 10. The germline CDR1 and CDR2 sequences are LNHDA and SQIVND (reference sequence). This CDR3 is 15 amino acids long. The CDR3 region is CATAGDRGHYYEQYF. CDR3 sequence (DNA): TGTGCCACCGCGGGGGACAGGGGGCATTACTACGAGCAGTACTTC.

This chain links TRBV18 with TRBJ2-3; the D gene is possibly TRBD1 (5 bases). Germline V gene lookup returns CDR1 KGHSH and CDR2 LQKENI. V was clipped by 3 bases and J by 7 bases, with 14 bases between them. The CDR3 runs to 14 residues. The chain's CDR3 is CASSPLDTSNTQYF. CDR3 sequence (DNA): TGTGCCAGCTCACCGCTGGACACCTCAAATACGCAGTATTTT. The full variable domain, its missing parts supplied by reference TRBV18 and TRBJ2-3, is NAGVMQNPRHLVRRRGQEARLRCSPMKGHSHVYWYRQLPEEGLKFMVYLQKENIIDESGMPKERFSAEFPKEGPSILRIQQVVRGDSAAYFCASSPLDTSNTQYFGPGTRLTVL.

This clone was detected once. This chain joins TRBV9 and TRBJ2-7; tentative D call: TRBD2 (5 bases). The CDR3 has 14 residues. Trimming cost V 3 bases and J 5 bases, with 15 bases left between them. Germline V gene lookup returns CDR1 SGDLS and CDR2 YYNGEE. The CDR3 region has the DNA TGTGCCAGCAGCGGAGGAAGGAGGCGTGACGAGCAGTACTTC. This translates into CASSGGRRRDEQYF.

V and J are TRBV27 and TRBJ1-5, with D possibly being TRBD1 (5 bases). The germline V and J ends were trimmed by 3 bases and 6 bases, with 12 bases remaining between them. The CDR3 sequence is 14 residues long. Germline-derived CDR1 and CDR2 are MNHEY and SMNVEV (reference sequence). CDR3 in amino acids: CASSFSRASQPQHF. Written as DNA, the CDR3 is TGTGCCAGCAGTTTCAGCAGGGCCAGTCAGCCCCAGCATTTT.

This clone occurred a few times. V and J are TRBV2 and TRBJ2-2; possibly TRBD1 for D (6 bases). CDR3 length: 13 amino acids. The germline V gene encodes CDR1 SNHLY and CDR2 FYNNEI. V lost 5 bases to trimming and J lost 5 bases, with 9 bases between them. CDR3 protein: CASSWTETGELFF. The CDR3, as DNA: TGTGCCAGCAGTTGGACAGAAACCGGGGAGCTGTTTTTT.

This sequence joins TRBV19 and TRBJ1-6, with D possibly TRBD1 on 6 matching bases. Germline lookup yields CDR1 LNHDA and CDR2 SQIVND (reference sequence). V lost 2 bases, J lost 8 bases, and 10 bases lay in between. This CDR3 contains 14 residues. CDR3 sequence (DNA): TGTGCCAGTAGTATACGGGAGGGGGATTCACCCCTCCACTTT. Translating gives CASSIREGDSPLHF.

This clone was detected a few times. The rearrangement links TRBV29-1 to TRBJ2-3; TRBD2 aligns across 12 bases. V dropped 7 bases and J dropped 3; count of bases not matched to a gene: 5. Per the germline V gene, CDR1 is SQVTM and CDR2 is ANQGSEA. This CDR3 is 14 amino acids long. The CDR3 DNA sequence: TGCAGCGCCCCTAGCGGGGGGGCGACAGATACGCAGTATTTT. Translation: CSAPSGGATDTQYF.

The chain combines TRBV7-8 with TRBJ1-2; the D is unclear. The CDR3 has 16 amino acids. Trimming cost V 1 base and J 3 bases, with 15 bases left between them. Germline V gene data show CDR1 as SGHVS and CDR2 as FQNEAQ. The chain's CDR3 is CASSLGLLPADYGYTF. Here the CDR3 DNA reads TGTGCCAGCAGCTTAGGGCTCCTCCCTGCTGACTATGGCTACACCTTC.

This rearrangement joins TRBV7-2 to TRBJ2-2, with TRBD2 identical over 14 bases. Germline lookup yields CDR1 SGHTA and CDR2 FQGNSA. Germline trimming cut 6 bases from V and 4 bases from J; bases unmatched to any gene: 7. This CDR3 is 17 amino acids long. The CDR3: CASRPGLAGAGTGELFF. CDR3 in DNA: TGTGCCAGCAGACCGGGACTAGCGGGGGCGGGCACCGGGGAGCTGTTTTTT. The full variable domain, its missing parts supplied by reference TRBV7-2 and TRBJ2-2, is GAGVSQSPSNKVTEKGKDVELRCDPISGHTALYWYRQSLGQGLEFLIYFQGNSAPDKSGLPSDRFSAERTGGSVSTLTIQRTQQEDSAVYLCASRPGLAGAGTGELFFGEGSRLTVL.

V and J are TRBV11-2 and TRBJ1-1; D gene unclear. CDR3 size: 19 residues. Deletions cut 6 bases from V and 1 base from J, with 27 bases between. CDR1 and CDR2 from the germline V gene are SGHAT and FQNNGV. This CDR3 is CASRSEGSWVRVRNTEAFF. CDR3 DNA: TGTGCCAGCAGGTCGGAGGGCAGCTGGGTTCGCGTGCGGAACACTGAAGCTTTCTTT.

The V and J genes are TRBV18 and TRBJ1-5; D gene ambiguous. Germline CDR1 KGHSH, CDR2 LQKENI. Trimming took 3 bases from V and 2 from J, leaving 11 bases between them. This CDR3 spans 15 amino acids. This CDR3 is CASSPSPAGNQPQHF. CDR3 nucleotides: TGTGCCAGCTCACCGTCCCCCGCGGGCAATCAGCCCCAGCATTTT.

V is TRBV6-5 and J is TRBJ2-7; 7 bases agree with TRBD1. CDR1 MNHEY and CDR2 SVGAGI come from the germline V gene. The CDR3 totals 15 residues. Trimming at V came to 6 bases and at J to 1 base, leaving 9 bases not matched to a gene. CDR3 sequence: CASRDRDSQSYEQYF. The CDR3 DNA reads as TGTGCCAGCAGAGACCGGGACAGCCAATCCTACGAGCAGTACTTC.

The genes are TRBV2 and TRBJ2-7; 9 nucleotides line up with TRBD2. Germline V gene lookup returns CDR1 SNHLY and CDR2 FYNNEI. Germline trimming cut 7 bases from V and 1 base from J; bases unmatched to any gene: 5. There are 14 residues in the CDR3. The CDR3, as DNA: TGTGCCAGCACCAGACTAGCGGAGTCCTACGAGCAGTACTTC. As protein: CASTRLAESYEQYF.

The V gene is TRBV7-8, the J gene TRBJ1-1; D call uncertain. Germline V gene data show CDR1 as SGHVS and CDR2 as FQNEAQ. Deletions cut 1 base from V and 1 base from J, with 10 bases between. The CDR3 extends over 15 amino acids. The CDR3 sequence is CASSLDHRTNTEAFF. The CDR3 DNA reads TGTGCCAGCAGCTTAGATCACAGAACGAACACTGAAGCTTTCTTT.

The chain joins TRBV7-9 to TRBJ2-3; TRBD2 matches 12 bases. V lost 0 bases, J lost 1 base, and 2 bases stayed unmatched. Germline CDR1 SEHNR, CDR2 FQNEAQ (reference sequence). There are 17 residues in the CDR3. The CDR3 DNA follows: TGTGCCAGCAGCTTAGCGACTAGCGGGGGCCGCACAGATACGCAGTATTTT. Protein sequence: CASSLATSGGRTDTQYF.

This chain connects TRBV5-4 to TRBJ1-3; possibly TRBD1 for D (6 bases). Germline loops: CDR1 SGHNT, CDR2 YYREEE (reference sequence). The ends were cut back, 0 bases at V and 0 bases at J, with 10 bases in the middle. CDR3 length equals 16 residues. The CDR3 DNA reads TGTGCCAGCAGCTTGGGGACAGCCAACTCTGGAAACACCATATATTTT. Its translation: CASSLGTANSGNTIYF.

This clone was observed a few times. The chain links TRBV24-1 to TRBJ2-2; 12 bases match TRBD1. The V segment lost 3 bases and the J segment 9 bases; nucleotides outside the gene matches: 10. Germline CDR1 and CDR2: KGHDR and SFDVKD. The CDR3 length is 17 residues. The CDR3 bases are TGTGCCACCAGTGATGTACCCCTGGGACAGGGGGCGCGGGAGCTGTTTTTT. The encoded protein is CATSDVPLGQGARELFF.

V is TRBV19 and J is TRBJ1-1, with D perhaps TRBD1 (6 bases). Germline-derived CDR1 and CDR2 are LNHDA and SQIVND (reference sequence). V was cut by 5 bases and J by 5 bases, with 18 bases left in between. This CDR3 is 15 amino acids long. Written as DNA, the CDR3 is TGTGCCAGTAGTGCCTTGACAGGTAGGCAGACTGAAGCTTTCTTT. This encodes CASSALTGRQTEAFF.

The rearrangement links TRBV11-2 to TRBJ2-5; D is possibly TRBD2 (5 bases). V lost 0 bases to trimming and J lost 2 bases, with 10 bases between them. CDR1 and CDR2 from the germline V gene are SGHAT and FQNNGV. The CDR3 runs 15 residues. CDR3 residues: CASSLEEGWQETQYF. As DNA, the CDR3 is TGTGCCAGCAGCTTAGAAGAGGGATGGCAAGAGACCCAGTACTTC. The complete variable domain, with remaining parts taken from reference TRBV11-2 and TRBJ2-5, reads EAGVAQSPRYKIIEKRQSVAFWCNPISGHATLYWYQQILGQGPKLLIQFQNNGVVDDSQLPKDRFSAERLKGVDSTLKIQPAKLEDSAVYLCASSLEEGWQETQYFGPGTRLLVL.

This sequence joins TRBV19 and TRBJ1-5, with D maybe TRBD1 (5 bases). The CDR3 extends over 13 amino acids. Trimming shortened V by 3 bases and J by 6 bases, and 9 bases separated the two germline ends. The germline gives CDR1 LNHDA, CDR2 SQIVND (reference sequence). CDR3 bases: TGTGCCAGTAGTATCGGACACCCTCAGCCCCAGCATTTT. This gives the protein CASSIGHPQPQHF.

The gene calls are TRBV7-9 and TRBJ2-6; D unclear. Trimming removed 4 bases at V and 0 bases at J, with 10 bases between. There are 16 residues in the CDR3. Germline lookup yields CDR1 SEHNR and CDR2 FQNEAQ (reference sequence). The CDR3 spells CASSSSLASGANVLTF. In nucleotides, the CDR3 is TGTGCCAGCAGCTCATCCTTGGCCTCTGGGGCCAACGTCCTGACTTTC.

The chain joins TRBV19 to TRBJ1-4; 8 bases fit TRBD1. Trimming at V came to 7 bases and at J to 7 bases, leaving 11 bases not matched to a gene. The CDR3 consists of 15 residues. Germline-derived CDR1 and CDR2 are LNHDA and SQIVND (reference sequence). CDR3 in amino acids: CASTDRGRGGEKLFF. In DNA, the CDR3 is TGTGCCAGTACCGACAGGGGACGGGGAGGTGAAAAACTGTTTTTT. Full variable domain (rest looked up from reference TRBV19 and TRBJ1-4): DGGITQSPKYLFRKEGQNVTLSCEQNLNHDAMYWYRQDPGQGLRLIYYSQIVNDFQKGDIAEGYSVSREKKESFPLTVTSAQKNPTAFYLCASTDRGRGGEKLFFGSGTQLSVL.

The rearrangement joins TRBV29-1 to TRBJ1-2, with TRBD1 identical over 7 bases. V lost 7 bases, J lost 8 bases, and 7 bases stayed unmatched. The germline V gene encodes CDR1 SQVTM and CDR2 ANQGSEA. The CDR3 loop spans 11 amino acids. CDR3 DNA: TGCAGCGCAGGACAGGATAACGGCTACACCTTC. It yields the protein CSAGQDNGYTF. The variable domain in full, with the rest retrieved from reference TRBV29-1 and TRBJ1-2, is SAVISQKPSRDICQRGTSLTIQCQVDSQVTMMFWYRQQPGQSLTLIATANQGSEATYESGFVIDKFPISRPNLTFSTLTVSNMSPEDSSIYLCSAGQDNGYTFGSGTRLTVV.

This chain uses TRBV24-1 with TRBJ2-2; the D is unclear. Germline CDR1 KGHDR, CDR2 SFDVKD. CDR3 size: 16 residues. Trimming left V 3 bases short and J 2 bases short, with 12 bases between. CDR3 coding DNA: TGTGCCACCAGTGATCCGCGGAGTTTCAACACCGGGGAGCTGTTTTTT. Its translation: CATSDPRSFNTGELFF.

The CDR3 region has the DNA TGCGCCAGCAGACTAGCGGTTAGCACAGATACGCAGTATTTT. Encoded protein: CASRLAVSTDTQYF. The genes are TRBV5-1 and TRBJ2-3; 8 positions match TRBD2. CDR1 is SGHRS and CDR2 is YFSETQ in the germline V gene. V gave up 5 bases and J gave up 0 bases; unmatched junction bases: 2. The CDR3 length is 14 residues.

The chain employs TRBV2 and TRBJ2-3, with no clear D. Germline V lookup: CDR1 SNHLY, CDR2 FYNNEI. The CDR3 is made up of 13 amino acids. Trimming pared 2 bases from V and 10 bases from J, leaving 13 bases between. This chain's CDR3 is CASSEPWASPQYF. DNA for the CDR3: TGTGCCAGCAGTGAACCTTGGGCGAGCCCGCAGTATTTT.

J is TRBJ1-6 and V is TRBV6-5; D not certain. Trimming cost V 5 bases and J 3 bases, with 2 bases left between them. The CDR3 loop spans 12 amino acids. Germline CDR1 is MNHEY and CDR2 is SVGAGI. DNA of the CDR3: TGTGCCAGCAGTCGCTATAATTCACCCCTCCACTTT. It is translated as CASSRYNSPLHF.